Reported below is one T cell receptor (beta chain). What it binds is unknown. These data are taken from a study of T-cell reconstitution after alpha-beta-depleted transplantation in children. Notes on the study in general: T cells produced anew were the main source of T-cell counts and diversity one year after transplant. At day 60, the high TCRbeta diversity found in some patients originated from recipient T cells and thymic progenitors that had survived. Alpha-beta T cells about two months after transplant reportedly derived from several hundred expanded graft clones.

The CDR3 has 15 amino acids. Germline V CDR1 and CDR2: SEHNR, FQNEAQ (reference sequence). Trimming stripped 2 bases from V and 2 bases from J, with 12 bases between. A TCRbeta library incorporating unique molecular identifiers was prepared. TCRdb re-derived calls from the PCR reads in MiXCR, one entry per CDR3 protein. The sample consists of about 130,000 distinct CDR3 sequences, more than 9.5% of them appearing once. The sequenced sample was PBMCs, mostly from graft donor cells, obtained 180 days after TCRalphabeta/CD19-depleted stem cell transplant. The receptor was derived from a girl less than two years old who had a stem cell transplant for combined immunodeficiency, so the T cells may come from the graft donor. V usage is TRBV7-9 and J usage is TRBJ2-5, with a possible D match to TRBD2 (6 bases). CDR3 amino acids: CASSLSWEVQETQYF. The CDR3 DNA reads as TGTGCCAGCAGCTTATCCTGGGAGGTGCAAGAGACCCAGTACTTC.